The 22 T cell receptor beta chains below all came from one sample that was sequenced in a study of T-cell memory formation after mild COVID-19. TCRdb used MiXCR to reprocess the 5' RACE reads, holding one entry per CDR3 protein. The table includes about 470,000 distinct CDR3 sequences, around a quarter detected once. Sequencing input: PBMCs or a T cell subset sorted from them (not recorded which). The receptors were gathered from an adult woman who had mild COVID-19 (a few samples of this study predate the infection). Cell type and time point are not known.

This clonotype has a handful of counts. The chain employs TRBV5-1 and TRBJ2-7; 10 bases map to TRBD1. V was clipped by 3 bases and J by 3 bases; unmatched bases: 9. The length of the CDR3 is 16 residues. Germline lookup yields CDR1 SGHRS and CDR2 YFSETQ. Written as DNA, the CDR3 is TGCGCCAGCAGCTGGGGTCCGGGACAGGGGTACTACGAGCAGTACTTC. Residues: CASSWGPGQGYYEQYF.

There are a few counts of this clonotype. A much larger clone sits a single nucleotide away, making a read error possible. This sequence joins TRBV7-3 and TRBJ2-2; 9 bases map to TRBD1. V was pared by 2 bases and J by 3 bases, with 1 base of the junction left unmatched. Germline lookup yields CDR1 SGHTA and CDR2 FQGTGA. This CDR3 is built from 15 residues. CDR3 in DNA: TGTGCCAGCAGCTTAGGGACAGGGTACACCGGGGAGCTGTTTTTT. Translating gives CASSLGTGYTGELFF.

V usage is TRBV27 and J usage is TRBJ2-2; D is undetermined. The CDR3 has 15 residues. Deletions cut 7 bases from V and 3 bases from J, with 15 bases between. Germline V CDR1 and CDR2: MNHEY, SMNVEV (reference sequence). The CDR3 DNA reads as TGTGCCAGCACGGGTGGTAGCAGGTACACCGGGGAGCTGTTTTTT. Its translation is CASTGGSRYTGELFF.

This clonotype has only a few counts. The rearrangement joins TRBV9 to TRBJ2-1; 8 positions agree with TRBD1. The CDR3 runs to 15 residues. Germline loops: CDR1 SGDLS, CDR2 YYNGEE. Trimming cost V 3 bases and J 9 bases; bases outside gene matches: 11. In DNA, the CDR3 is TGTGCCAGCAGCGGCACAGGGGGAGATAGTGGTGAGCAGTTCTTC. This sequence encodes CASSGTGGDSGEQFF.

This clonotype appeared a few times. The chain uses TRBV9 and TRBJ1-6, with 8 bases identical to TRBD1. The CDR3 sequence is 15 residues long. Germline V CDR1 and CDR2: SGDLS, YYNGEE. The ends lost 5 bases at V and 7 bases at J; junction bases unmatched: 8. CDR3 bases: TGTGCCAGCAGTCCACGGACAGGGATAAATTCACCCCTCCACTTT. Its translation: CASSPRTGINSPLHF.

This clonotype was detected a few times. V usage is TRBV29-1 and J usage is TRBJ2-5, with TRBD2 identical over 7 bases. Germline assignment: CDR1 SQVTM and CDR2 ANQGSEA. The CDR3 contains 13 residues. After removal of 5 bases from V and 5 bases from J, the junction contained 8 bases not matched to a gene. CDR3 nucleotide sequence: TGCAGCGTTTCACCTCTAGCGGACGAGACCCAGTACTTC. Translated, it gives CSVSPLADETQYF.

The chain has TRBV7-2 and TRBJ2-2; either TRBD1 or TRBD2 may fit D (6 bases each). Germline CDR1 and CDR2: SGHTA and FQGNSA. The CDR3 runs 14 residues. Trimming cost V 8 bases and J 5 bases, with 15 bases left between them. CDR3 coding DNA: TGTGCCAGCCTTATCCGGGGGCGGACCGGGGAGCTGTTTTTT. Amino acids: CASLIRGRTGELFF.

V usage is TRBV7-2 and J usage is TRBJ2-7; 10 bases match TRBD2. V shed 3 bases, J shed 5 bases, and the junction held 4 bases outside the gene matches. The CDR3 runs 14 residues. CDR1 SGHTA and CDR2 FQGNSA come from the germline V gene. CDR3 nucleotide sequence: TGTGCCAGCAGCTTCCTAGCGGGAGTTGACGAGCAGTACTTC. Its translation: CASSFLAGVDEQYF.

This clonotype turned up a few times. The rearrangement uses TRBV10-3 and TRBJ2-7, with TRBD1 identical over 11 bases. V dropped 3 bases and J dropped 1; count of bases not matched to a gene: 8. This CDR3 is built from 17 residues. Germline CDR1 reads ENHRY; CDR2 reads SYGVKD. Here the CDR3 DNA reads TGTGCCATCAGTGATTCCACCGGGACAGGGGGATCCTACGAGCAGTACTTC. It specifies CAISDSTGTGGSYEQYF.

This clonotype was observed a few times. The chain joins TRBV7-9 to TRBJ1-2; 9 positions agree with TRBD1. The CDR3 loop spans 15 amino acids. The germline CDR1 and CDR2 sequences are SEHNR and FQNEAQ (reference sequence). The trim removed 5 bases at V and 8 bases at J, leaving 12 bases unmatched. This CDR3 reads CASSPAWLTGGGYTF. The CDR3 DNA sequence: TGTGCCAGCAGCCCAGCTTGGTTGACAGGGGGAGGCTACACCTTC. The whole variable domain, filled in from reference TRBV7-9 and TRBJ1-2, reads DTGVSQNPRHKITKRGQNVTFRCDPISEHNRLYWYRQTLGQGPEFLTYFQNEAQLEKSRLLSDRFSAERPKGSFSTLEIQRTEQGDSAMYLCASSPAWLTGGGYTFGSGTRLTVV.

The CDR3 protein is CASSLGDIGEQFF. As DNA, the CDR3 is TGCGCCAGCAGCTTGGGGGACATAGGTGAGCAGTTCTTC. V usage is TRBV5-1 and J usage is TRBJ2-1; the D gene is possibly TRBD1 (6 bases). With 0 bases removed from V and 9 bases from J, the gap between germline ends came to 10 bases. The CDR3 spans 13 residues. Germline CDR1 SGHRS, CDR2 YFSETQ. Together with reference TRBV5-1 and TRBJ2-1, the CDR3 gives the full variable domain: KAGVTQTPRYLIKTRGQQVTLSCSPISGHRSVSWYQQTPGQGLQFLFEYFSETQRNKGNFPGRFSGRQFSNSRSEMNVSTLELGDSALYLCASSLGDIGEQFFGPGTRLTVL.

This clonotype was counted at least ten times. V is TRBV2 and J is TRBJ2-2; 8 nucleotides align to TRBD1. The CDR3 has 13 residues. Germline-derived CDR1 and CDR2 are SNHLY and FYNNEI. The junction had 2 bases not matched to a gene; V was cut back by 7 bases and J by 4 bases. CDR3 amino acids: CASKGTGTGELFF. The CDR3 nucleotides are TGTGCCAGCAAGGGGACAGGCACCGGGGAGCTGTTTTTT.

V and J are TRBV5-1 and TRBJ2-7; D ambiguous. This CDR3 contains 13 residues. Trimming pared 2 bases from V and 2 bases from J, leaving 8 bases between. Germline assignment: CDR1 SGHRS and CDR2 YFSETQ. DNA for the CDR3: TGCGCCAGCAGCTTTAACACAGCCTACGAGCAGTACTTC. This gives the protein CASSFNTAYEQYF.

The V gene is TRBV7-2, the J gene TRBJ2-1; 14 bases fit TRBD2. Germline V gene lookup returns CDR1 SGHTA and CDR2 FQGNSA. This CDR3 comprises 15 residues. With V trimmed by 5 bases and J by 9 bases, 6 bases remained unmatched. The CDR3 DNA reads TGTGCCAGCAGCGCGGGACTAGCGGGAGTAAGTGAGCAGTTCTTC. It translates to CASSAGLAGVSEQFF.

The sample holds a few counts of this clonotype. This rearrangement joins TRBV29-1 to TRBJ2-3, with 8 nucleotides matching TRBD1. The germline V gene has CDR1 SQVTM and CDR2 ANQGSEA. The CDR3 covers 15 residues. With 5 bases clipped from V and 2 bases from J, the junction kept 9 bases outside the gene matches. The CDR3 bases are TGCAGCGTTCACAGGGGGAATCTTCTCACAGATACGCAGTATTTT. Protein sequence: CSVHRGNLLTDTQYF.

This clonotype has more than one count but fewer than ten. The V call is TRBV5-6, the J call TRBJ1-2; D remains unclear. The V end was cut by 2 bases, the J end by 4 bases, with 9 bases between. The germline gives CDR1 SGHDT, CDR2 YYEEEE. The CDR3 totals 13 residues. The CDR3 nucleotides read TGTGCCAGCAGCTTTGGGCGGAGCTATGGCTACACCTTC. Its protein product is CASSFGRSYGYTF.

The chain is built from TRBV7-8 and TRBJ2-3, with a possible D match to TRBD2 (6 bases). Trimming took 8 bases from V and 2 from J, leaving 17 bases between them. Germline V CDR1 and CDR2: SGHVS, FQNEAQ. This CDR3 region has 15 residues. The CDR3 reads CASYDMEGPTDTQYF. CDR3 nucleotides: TGTGCCAGCTACGATATGGAGGGCCCCACAGATACGCAGTATTTT.

A few counts support this clonotype. The chain links TRBV13 to TRBJ2-1; perhaps TRBD1 as D (5 bases). V was pared by 5 bases and J by 6 bases, with 17 bases between. CDR1 is PRHDT, CDR2 FYEKMQ, per germline (reference sequence). The CDR3 is 15 amino acids. The CDR3 DNA sequence: TGTGCCAGCAGCGAGACAGCACGCTGGTCCAATGAGCAGTTCTTC. Protein product: CASSETARWSNEQFF.

This clonotype was picked up a small number of times. The chain combines TRBV6-4 with TRBJ2-1, with D possibly being TRBD1 (6 bases). The CDR3 sequence is 14 residues long. Trimming took off 6 bases at V and 3 bases at J, with 12 bases between the two ends. The V gene's germline CDR1 is MRHNA and CDR2 SNTAGT. The CDR3 coding sequence is TGTGCCAGCAGCCCGGGACAACACTACAATGAGCAGTTCTTC. It translates to CASSPGQHYNEQFF.

This clonotype was picked up a small number of times. This chain connects TRBV4-3 to TRBJ2-3; no firm D call. Germline V gives CDR1 LGHNA, CDR2 YSLEER. This CDR3 spans 13 amino acids. The V gene lost 3 bases and the J gene lost 2 bases, with 6 bases spanning the gap. The CDR3, as DNA: TGCGCCAGCAGCCATCGTAACACAGATACGCAGTATTTT. Protein product: CASSHRNTDTQYF.

V and J are TRBV12-3 or TRBV12-4 and TRBJ2-1; 13 bases map to TRBD2. J gave up 8 bases and V 7 bases, and 8 bases lay outside the gene matches. CDR3 length: 15 amino acids. The CDR3 region is CASNLGLAGVDEQFF. CDR3 nucleotide sequence: TGTGCCAGCAATCTTGGACTAGCGGGAGTCGATGAGCAGTTCTTC.

This chain connects TRBV12-3 or TRBV12-4 to TRBJ2-3; no firm D call. The CDR3 loop spans 13 amino acids. V was shortened by 7 bases and J by 2 bases, with 10 bases between the two germline ends. CDR3 protein: CASTLRNTDTQYF. CDR3 nucleotide sequence: TGTGCCAGCACCCTGAGGAACACAGATACGCAGTATTTT.